Listed here are 15 T cell receptor beta chains from one sample, sequenced in a study of cytomegalovirus exposure and HLA in healthy donors. Use of 60 Vbeta and 13 Jbeta primers characterized the PCR. Produced via immunoSEQ multiplex PCR; TCRdb's table is partial and in-frame only. The data hold 120,000 or so clones, with about 80% observed a single time. Sequenced input: PBMCs. The receptors were sampled from a male donor in good health and CMV-seronegative.

The chain links TRBV14 to TRBJ1-1; 7 nucleotides line up with TRBD1. Germline CDR1 reads SGHDN; CDR2 reads FVKESK. Germline trimming cut 2 bases from V and 6 bases from J; bases unmatched to any gene: 6. The CDR3 contains 14 residues. CDR3 nucleotide sequence: TGTGCCAGCAGCCAATACCAGGGGGTAGCTGAAGCTTTCTTT. Its protein product is CASSQYQGVAEAFF.

Regarding this clone: One end of the junction fails to match germline, which may point to a read error. The V gene is TRBV5-4, the J gene TRBJ1-5; no reliable D call. CDR1 and CDR2 from the germline V gene are SGHNT and YYREEE (reference sequence). This CDR3 is 13 amino acids long. CDR3 in amino acids: CASSLGSDQPQHF. CDR3 in DNA: TGTGCCAGCAGCTTGGGTAGCGATCAGCCCCAGCATTTT.

This chain connects TRBV2 to TRBJ2-6, with TRBD1 identical over 7 bases. The germline CDR1 and CDR2 sequences are SNHLY and FYNNEI. CDR3 size: 13 residues. This chain's CDR3 is CARTGVGANVLTF. DNA for the CDR3: TGTGCAAGAACAGGGGTTGGGGCCAACGTCCTGACTTTC.

The count of this clone is one. CDR3 nucleotide sequence: TGTGCCAGCAGTCGGGACAGCTTATCGCCCCAGCATTTT. This gives the protein CASSRDSLSPQHF. This chain links TRBV27 with TRBJ1-5, with TRBD1 matching over 7 bases. V shed 5 bases and J 9 bases; nucleotides not matched to a gene: 7. The CDR3 is made up of 13 amino acids. Germline V lookup: CDR1 MNHEY, CDR2 SMNVEV (reference sequence).

J is TRBJ2-5 and V is TRBV5-1; D possibly corresponds to TRBD1 (5 bases). CDR3 length equals 13 residues. Germline-derived CDR1 and CDR2 are SGHRS and YFSETQ. V dropped 0 bases and J dropped 4 bases, with 7 bases sitting between them. In nucleotides, the CDR3 is TGCGCCAGCAGCTTGGAAAGGGGAGAGACCCAGTACTTC. As protein: CASSLERGETQYF.

This clone was seen more than once but under ten times. V and J are TRBV5-1 and TRBJ2-1; 8 bases align to TRBD2. There are 15 residues in the CDR3. The J segment lost 6 bases and the V segment lost 0 bases, leaving 5 bases of the junction unmatched. Per the germline V gene, CDR1 is SGHRS and CDR2 is YFSETQ. CDR3 sequence: CASSLVLADRNEQFF. Written as DNA, the CDR3 is TGCGCCAGCAGCTTGGTACTAGCGGACCGCAATGAGCAGTTCTTC.

V gene TRBV5-6 combines with J gene TRBJ2-7; the D gene is possibly TRBD2 (6 bases). Germline V gives CDR1 SGHDT, CDR2 YYEEEE. The CDR3 runs 14 residues. Between the trimmed V and J ends, which lost 2 bases and 1 base, there was a span of 10 bases. The CDR3 here is CASSLGGISYEQYF. CDR3 bases: TGTGCCAGCAGCTTAGGAGGGATTTCCTACGAGCAGTACTTC.

A single count supports this clone. One junction end disagrees with the germline gene, perhaps due to a read error. This chain links TRBV9 with TRBJ2-6; possible D gene TRBD1, 5 bases. The CDR3 length is 14 residues. Germline CDR1 reads SGDLS; CDR2 reads YYNGEE. CDR3 in amino acids: CASSPMSGANGLTF. Written as DNA, the CDR3 is TGTGCCAGCAGCCCAATGTCTGGGGCCAACGGCCTGACTTTC.

This clone has a handful of counts. The chain combines TRBV11-3 with TRBJ2-2; TRBD1 agrees at 8 bases. V gave up 1 base and J gave up 14 bases; unmatched junction bases: 3. Germline V gene lookup returns CDR1 SGHNT and CDR2 YENEEA. The CDR3 consists of 12 residues. This CDR3 reads CASSLGGQDLFF. The CDR3 bases are TGTGCCAGCAGCTTAGGGGGACAGGACCTGTTTTTT.

The CDR3 spells CASSYREAGASLGNQPQHF. The CDR3 DNA reads TGTGCCAGCAGCTACAGGGAAGCAGGGGCGTCCCTCGGCAATCAGCCCCAGCATTTT. The V and J genes are TRBV21-1 and TRBJ1-5; no DNA check was done on the table's D call, TRBD1. TRBV21-1 is a known pseudogene. CDR3 length: 19 residues.

This clone turned up a few times. The rearrangement joins TRBV29-1 to TRBJ2-7, with a tentative D call TRBD1 (5 bases). The V and J ends lost 1 base and 3 bases respectively, with 16 bases between them. Germline V gene lookup returns CDR1 SQVTM and CDR2 ANQGSEA. This CDR3 contains 15 residues. The CDR3 DNA reads TGCAGCGTTGAAGGGGAAGGACATTCTTACTACGAGCAGTACTTC. Its protein product is CSVEGEGHSYYEQYF.

The CDR3 DNA reads as TGCGCCAGCAGTTTCGCCTCAACTAGCCAGTTCGCCGATACGCAGTATTTT. This encodes CASSFASTSQFADTQYF. The rearrangement uses TRBV10-2 and TRBJ2-3; a possible D gene is TRBD2 (6 bases). CDR1 is WSHSY, CDR2 SAAADI, per germline. The CDR3 loop spans 17 amino acids. Trimming took off 5 bases at V and 6 bases at J, with 24 bases between the two ends.

The chain employs TRBV6-5 and TRBJ2-3; D is perhaps TRBD1 (5 bases). The CDR3 is 12 amino acids. V lost 3 bases and J 11 bases, leaving 12 bases between the germline ends. From germline, CDR1 is MNHEY and CDR2 SVGAGI. The CDR3 nucleotides read TGTGCCAGCAGTTATAAGCCAGGGTGGCAGTATTTT. Amino acid sequence: CASSYKPGWQYF.

This chain connects TRBV5-1 to TRBJ2-3; 10 nucleotides agree with TRBD1. Germline V CDR1 and CDR2: SGHRS, YFSETQ. The CDR3 spans 14 residues. V gave up 0 bases and J gave up 6 bases; unmatched junction bases: 1. CDR3 in DNA: TGCGCCAGCAGCTTGGGGGGACAGGGGGATACGCAGTATTTT. It translates to CASSLGGQGDTQYF.

This chain connects TRBV19 to TRBJ1-3; D unclear. There are 17 residues in the CDR3. V gave up 5 bases and J gave up 0 bases, with 17 bases separating them. The germline V gene has CDR1 LNHDA and CDR2 SQIVND (reference sequence). The DNA of the CDR3 is TGTGCCAGTAGTTCCCTCACTAGCGGGTCCTCTGGAAACACCATATATTTT. Translating it yields CASSSLTSGSSGNTIYF.